This TCR beta chain was recovered during a study of T cell responses to AZD1222 COVID-19 vaccine. Study results and caveats: The breadth and depth of Spike-specific TCRs increased once two AZD1222 doses had been given.

Libraries were prepared by immunoSEQ multiplex PCR; TCRdb keeps only in-frame clonotypes and omits some of them. The table has over 45,000 clones, approximately 85% seen once. This clone was seen only a few times. The antigen remains undetermined. The material sequenced was peripheral blood, taken on day 0 of AZD1222 vaccination. The TCR was taken from an adult in good health.

In nucleotides, the CDR3 is TGCGCCAGCGGCCGCCCCAACCTTGGAGAGACCCAGTACTTC. This translates into CASGRPNLGETQYF. This chain uses TRBV5-1 with TRBJ2-5; D call uncertain. This CDR3 is 14 amino acids long. Germline CDR1 is SGHRS and CDR2 is YFSETQ. The V and J ends lost 7 bases and 4 bases respectively, with 17 bases between them.